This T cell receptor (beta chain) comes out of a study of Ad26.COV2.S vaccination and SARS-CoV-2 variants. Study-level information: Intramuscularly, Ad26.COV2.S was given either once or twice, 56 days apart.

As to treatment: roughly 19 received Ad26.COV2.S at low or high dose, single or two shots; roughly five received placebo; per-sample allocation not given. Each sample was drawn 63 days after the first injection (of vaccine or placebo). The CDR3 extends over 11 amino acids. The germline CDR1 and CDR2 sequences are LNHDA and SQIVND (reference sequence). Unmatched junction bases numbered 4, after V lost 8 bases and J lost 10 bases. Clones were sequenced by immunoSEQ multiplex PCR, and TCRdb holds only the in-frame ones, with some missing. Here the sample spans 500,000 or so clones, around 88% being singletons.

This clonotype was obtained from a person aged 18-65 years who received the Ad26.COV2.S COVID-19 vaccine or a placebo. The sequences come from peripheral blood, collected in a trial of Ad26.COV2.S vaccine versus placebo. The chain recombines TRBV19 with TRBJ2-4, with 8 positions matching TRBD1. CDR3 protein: CASSGGPIQYF. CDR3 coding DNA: TGTGCCAGTTCAGGGGGCCCGATTCAGTACTTC.